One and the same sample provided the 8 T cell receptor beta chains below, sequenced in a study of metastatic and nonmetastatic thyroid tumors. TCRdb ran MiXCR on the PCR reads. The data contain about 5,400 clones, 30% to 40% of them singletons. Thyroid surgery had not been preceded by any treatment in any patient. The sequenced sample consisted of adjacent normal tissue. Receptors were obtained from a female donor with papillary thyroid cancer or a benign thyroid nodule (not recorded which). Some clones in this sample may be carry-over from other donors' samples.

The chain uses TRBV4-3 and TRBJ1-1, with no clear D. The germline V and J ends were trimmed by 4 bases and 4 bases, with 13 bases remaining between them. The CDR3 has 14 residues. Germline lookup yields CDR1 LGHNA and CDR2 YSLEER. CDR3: CASSPETLSTEAFF. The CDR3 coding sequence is TGCGCCAGCAGCCCAGAGACGTTGAGCACTGAAGCTTTCTTT.

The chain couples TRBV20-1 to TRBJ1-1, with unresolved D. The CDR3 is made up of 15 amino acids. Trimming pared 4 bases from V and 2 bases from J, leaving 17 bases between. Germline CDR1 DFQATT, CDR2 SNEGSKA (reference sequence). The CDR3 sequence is CSANLEGRSNTEAFF. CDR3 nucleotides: TGCAGTGCTAACCTCGAGGGCAGATCCAACACTGAAGCTTTCTTT.

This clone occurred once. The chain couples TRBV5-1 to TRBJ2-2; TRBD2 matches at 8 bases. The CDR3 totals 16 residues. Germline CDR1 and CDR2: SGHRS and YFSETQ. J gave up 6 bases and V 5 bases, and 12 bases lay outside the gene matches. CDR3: CASSQGHSGNPGELFF. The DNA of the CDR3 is TGCGCCAGCAGTCAGGGACATAGCGGGAATCCCGGGGAGCTGTTTTTT.

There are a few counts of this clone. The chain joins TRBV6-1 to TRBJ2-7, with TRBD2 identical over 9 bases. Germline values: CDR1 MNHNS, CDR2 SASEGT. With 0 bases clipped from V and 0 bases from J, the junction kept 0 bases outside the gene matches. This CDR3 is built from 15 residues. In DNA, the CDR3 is TGTGCCAGCAGTGAAGCTAGCGGGAGCTCCTACGAGCAGTACTTC. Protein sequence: CASSEASGSSYEQYF.

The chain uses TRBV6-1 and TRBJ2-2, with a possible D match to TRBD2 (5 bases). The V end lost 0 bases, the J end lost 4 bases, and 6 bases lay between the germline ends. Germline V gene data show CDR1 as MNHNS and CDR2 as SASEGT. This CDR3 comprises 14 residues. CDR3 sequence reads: CASSEAGITGELFF. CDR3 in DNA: TGTGCCAGCAGTGAAGCCGGGATCACCGGGGAGCTGTTTTTT.

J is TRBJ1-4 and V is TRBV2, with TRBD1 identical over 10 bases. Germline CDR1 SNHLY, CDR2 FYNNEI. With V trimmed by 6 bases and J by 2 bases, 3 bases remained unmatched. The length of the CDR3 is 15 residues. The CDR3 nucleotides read TGTGCCAGCAGAGCGGACAGGGGGACTAATGAAAAACTGTTTTTT. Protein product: CASRADRGTNEKLFF.

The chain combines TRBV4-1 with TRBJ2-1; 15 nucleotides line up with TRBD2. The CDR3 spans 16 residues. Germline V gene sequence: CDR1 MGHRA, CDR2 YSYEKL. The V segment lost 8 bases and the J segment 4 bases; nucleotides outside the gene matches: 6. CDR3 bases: TGCGCCAGCCTTGGACTAGCGGGGGGGCCATACAATGAGCAGTTCTTC. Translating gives CASLGLAGGPYNEQFF.

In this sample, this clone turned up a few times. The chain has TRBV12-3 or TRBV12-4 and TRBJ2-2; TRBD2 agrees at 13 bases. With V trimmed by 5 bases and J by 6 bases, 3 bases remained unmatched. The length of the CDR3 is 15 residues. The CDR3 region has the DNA TGTGCCAGCAGTCAACTAGCGGGAGGGGCCGGGGAGCTGTTTTTT. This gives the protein CASSQLAGGAGELFF.